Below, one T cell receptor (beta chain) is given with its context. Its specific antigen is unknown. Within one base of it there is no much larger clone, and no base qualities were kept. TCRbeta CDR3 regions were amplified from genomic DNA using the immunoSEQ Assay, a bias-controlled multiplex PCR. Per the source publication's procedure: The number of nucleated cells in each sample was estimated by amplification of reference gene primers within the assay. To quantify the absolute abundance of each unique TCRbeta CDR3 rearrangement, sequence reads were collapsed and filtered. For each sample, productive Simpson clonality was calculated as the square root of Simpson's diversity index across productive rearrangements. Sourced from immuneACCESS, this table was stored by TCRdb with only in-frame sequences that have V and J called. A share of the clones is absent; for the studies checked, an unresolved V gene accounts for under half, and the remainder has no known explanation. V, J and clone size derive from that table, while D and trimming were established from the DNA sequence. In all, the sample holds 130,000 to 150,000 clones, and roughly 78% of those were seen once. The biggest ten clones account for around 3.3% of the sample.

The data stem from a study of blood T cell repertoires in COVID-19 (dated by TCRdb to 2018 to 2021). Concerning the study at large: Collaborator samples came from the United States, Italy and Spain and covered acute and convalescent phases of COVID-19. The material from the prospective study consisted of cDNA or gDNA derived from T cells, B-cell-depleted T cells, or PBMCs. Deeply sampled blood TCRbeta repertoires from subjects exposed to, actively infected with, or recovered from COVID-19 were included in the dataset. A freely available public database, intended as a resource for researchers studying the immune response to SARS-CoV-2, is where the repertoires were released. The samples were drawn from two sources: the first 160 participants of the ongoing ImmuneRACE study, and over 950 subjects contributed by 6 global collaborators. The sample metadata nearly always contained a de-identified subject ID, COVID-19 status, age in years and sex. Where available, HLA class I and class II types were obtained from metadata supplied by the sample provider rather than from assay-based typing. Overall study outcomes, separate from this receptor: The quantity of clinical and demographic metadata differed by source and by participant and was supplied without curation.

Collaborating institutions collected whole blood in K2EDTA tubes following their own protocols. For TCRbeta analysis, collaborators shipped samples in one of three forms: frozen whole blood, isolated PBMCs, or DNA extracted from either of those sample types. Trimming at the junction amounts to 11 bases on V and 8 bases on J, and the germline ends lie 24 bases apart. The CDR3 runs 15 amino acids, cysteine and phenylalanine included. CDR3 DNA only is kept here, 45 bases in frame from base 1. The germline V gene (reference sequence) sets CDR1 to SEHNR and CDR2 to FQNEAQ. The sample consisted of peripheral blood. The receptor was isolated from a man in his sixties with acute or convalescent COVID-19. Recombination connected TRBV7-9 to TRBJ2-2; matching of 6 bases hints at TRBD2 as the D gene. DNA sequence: TGTGCCTGCCGCGGGGAAAAGCGCGTGTTTGGGGAGCTGTTTTTT. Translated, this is CACRGEKRVFGELFF.